What follows are 9 T cell receptor beta chains derived from one specimen sequenced in a study of early T cells in non-severe SARS-CoV-2 infection. TCRdb analysed the 5' RACE reads with MiXCR anew, one entry per CDR3 protein. In the table there are some 83,000 distinct CDR3 sequences, about 10% of which are singletons. The material was whole blood, obtained at baseline. The receptors were sampled from an adult who was a healthcare worker with PCR-confirmed SARS-CoV-2 infection or an uninfected control (not recorded which).

In this sample, this clonotype turned up a few times. The rearrangement links TRBV7-2 to TRBJ1-6; no clear D gene. Between the trimmed V and J ends, which lost 3 bases and 5 bases, there was a span of 8 bases. This CDR3 has 14 amino acids. Per germline, CDR1 SGHTA and CDR2 FQGNSA. CDR3 nucleotide sequence: TGTGCCAGCAGCTTCTCAGGAGATAATTCACCCCTCCACTTT. Its protein is CASSFSGDNSPLHF. The variable domain in full, completed from reference TRBV7-2 and TRBJ1-6, reads GAGVSQSPSNKVTEKGKDVELRCDPISGHTALYWYRQSLGQGLEFLIYFQGNSAPDKSGLPSDRFSAERTGGSVSTLTIQRTQQEDSAVYLCASSFSGDNSPLHFGNGTRLTVT.

The CDR3 sequence: CAISESLGNYGYTF. In nucleotides, the CDR3 is TGTGCCATCAGTGAGTCTTTGGGGAACTATGGCTACACCTTC. This sequence joins TRBV10-3 and TRBJ1-2; D uncertain. Looked up from germline, CDR1 is ENHRY and CDR2 is SYGVKD. The CDR3 has 14 amino acids. V was cut by 0 bases and J by 2 bases, with 7 bases left in between.

J is TRBJ2-7 and V is TRBV7-9; the D gene is possibly TRBD1 (6 bases). Germline CDR1 reads SEHNR; CDR2 reads FQNEAQ (reference sequence). The CDR3 sequence is 13 residues long. The V end lost 3 bases, the J end lost 2 bases, and 8 bases lay between the germline ends. DNA of the CDR3: TGTGCCAGCAGCTTTGGGGACACCTACGAGCAGTACTTC. It codes for CASSFGDTYEQYF.

The rearrangement joins TRBV4-2 to TRBJ2-7, with 10 positions matching TRBD1. The germline CDR1 and CDR2 sequences are LGHNA and YNFKEQ. The CDR3 runs to 14 residues. J was trimmed by 5 bases and V by 4 bases; bases with no gene match: 5. The CDR3 is CASSLRGTGDEQYF. As DNA, the CDR3 is TGTGCCAGCAGCCTTAGAGGGACAGGGGACGAGCAGTACTTC.

This clonotype was found a few times. This chain's CDR3 is CASSTGGADGELFF. In DNA, the CDR3 is TGCGCCAGCAGCACAGGGGGCGCGGACGGGGAGCTGTTTTTT. This chain joins TRBV5-1 and TRBJ2-2; TRBD1 aligns across 9 bases. Looked up from germline, CDR1 is SGHRS and CDR2 is YFSETQ. Trimming took 4 bases from V and 7 from J; bases not matched to a gene: 5. The CDR3 extends over 14 amino acids.

This chain links TRBV6-6 with TRBJ2-2, with 8 bases matching TRBD1. Germline V lookup: CDR1 MNHNY, CDR2 SVGAGI (reference sequence). The J segment lost 7 bases and the V segment lost 5 bases, leaving 12 bases of the junction unmatched. The CDR3 covers 16 residues. CDR3 amino acids: CASSPDRGGHYGELFF. For the CDR3, the DNA is TGTGCCAGCAGTCCCGACAGGGGCGGACACTACGGGGAGCTGTTTTTT.

This clonotype has a handful of counts. The germline gene is not matched at one end of the junction; a read error may be the cause. The chain is built from TRBV6-1 and TRBJ2-1; D gene unclear. This CDR3 is 13 amino acids long. CDR1 is MNHNS and CDR2 is SASEGT in the germline V gene. CDR3 nucleotides: TGTGCCAGCAGGGAAGCGTCGTACAATGAGCAGTTCTTC. It translates to CASREASYNEQFF.

This clonotype has ten or more counts. The J gene is TRBJ1-1, the V gene TRBV5-4; no firm D call. Per germline, CDR1 SGHNT and CDR2 YYREEE (reference sequence). The CDR3 runs to 14 residues. Trimming took off 0 bases at V and 1 base at J, with 7 bases between the two ends. The CDR3 bases are TGTGCCAGCAGCTTGGCCCGAGCGAACACTGAAGCTTTCTTT. Translated: CASSLARANTEAFF.

CDR3 DNA sequence: TGTGCCGGAAGAAGCGGGAGGGTCCCAGATACGCAGTATTTT. Translating it yields CAGRSGRVPDTQYF. This chain connects TRBV7-9 to TRBJ2-3; 10 bases are a match to TRBD2. V lost 11 bases and J lost 4; bases outside the gene matches: 9. Per germline, CDR1 SEHNR and CDR2 FQNEAQ (reference sequence). The CDR3 has 14 amino acids.